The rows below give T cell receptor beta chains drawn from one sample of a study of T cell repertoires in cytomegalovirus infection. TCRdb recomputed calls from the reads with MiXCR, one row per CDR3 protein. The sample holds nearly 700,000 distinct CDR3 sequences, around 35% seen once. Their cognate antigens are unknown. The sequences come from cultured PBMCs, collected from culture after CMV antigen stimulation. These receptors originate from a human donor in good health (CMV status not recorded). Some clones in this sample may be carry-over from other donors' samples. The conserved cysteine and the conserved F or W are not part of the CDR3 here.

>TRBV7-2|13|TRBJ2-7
ASSLAWGGGYEQY
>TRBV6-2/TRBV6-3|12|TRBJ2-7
ASSYSGRTHEQY
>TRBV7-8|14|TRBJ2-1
ASSHSLQVIPTEQF
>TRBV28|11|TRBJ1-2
ASSSTGFYGYT
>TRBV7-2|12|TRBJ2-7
ASSWASGRYEQY
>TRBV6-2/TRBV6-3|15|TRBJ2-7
ASTIRTSWPNSYEQY
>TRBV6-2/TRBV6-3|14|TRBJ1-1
ASSPGTGRGNTEAF
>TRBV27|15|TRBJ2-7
ASSRGGRAGDTKMQY
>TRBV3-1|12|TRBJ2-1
ASRPSGGQNEQF
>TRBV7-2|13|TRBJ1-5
ASSPKVGGHQPQH
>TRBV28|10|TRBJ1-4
ASRSTHEKLF
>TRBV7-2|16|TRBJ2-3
ASSLFLAVGHPRYTQY
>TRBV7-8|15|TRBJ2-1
ASSLRGRNRSYNEQF
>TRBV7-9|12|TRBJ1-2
ASSLLDGGYGYT
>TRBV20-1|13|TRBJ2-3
SARPSSGSTDTQY
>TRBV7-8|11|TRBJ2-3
ASSYLSADTQY
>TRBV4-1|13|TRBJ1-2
ASSQGWVKNYGYT
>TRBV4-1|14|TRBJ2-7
ASSQDPLGFNGEQY
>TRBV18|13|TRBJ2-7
ASSQLAGVLGEQY
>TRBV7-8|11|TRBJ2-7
ASSPRTGREQY
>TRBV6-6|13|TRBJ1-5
ASSYGSLRGQPQH
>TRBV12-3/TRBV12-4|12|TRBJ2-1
ASTRGRAYEEQF
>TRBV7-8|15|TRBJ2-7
ASSLATAAISPYEQY
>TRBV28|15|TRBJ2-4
ASSPQTGLLAKNIQY
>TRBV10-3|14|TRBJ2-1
AISDSARESYNEQF
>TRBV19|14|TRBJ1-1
ASSMRPGQLNTEAF
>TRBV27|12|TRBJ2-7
ASSPRTGSVEQY
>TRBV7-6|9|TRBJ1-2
AVDNNYGYT
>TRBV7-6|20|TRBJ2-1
ASSLAIPGLAGGRTVDNEQF
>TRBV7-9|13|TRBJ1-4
ASSSRDRDNEKLF
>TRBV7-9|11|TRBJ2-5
ASSQVAVETQY
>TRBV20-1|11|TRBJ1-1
SAPKGANTEAF
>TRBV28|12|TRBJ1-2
ASSPPSRGHGYT
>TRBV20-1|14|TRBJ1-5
SARSRNTYSNQPQH
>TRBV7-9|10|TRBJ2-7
ASSRLSYEQY
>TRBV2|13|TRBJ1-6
ASSGWQGDNSPLH
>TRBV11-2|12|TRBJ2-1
ASSLDGIFNEQF
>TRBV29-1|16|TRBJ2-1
SVSGSGGPAYGYNEQF
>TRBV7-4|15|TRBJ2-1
ASSPFGLAGGPDEQF
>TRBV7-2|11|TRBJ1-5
ASTSAGVGPQH
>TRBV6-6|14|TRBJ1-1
ASSVGGQSIYTEAF
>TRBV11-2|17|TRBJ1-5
ASSLRGARSVGYNQPQH
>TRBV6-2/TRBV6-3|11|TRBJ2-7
ASRSPGSNEQY
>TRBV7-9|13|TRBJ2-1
ASSLSYGPINEQF
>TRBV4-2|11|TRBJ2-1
ASSQDRGPEQF
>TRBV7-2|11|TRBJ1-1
ASSPDRGRNAF
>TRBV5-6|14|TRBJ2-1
ASSPRGDLSYNEQF